Shown below are 18 T cell receptor beta chains from a single sample sequenced in a study of shared clonotypes between healthy human individuals. The repertoire was sequenced with immunoSEQ multiplex PCR; TCRdb's copy has only in-frame clones and lacks some. The sample carries about 960,000 clones, less than 85% recorded once. Input material: memory CD4+ T cells sorted from blood. Subset reported: CD45RA-negative fraction. The receptors stem from a man younger than 35 in good health.

With respect to this clone: The identical CDR3 is also encoded by other nucleotide sequences in the sample. The chain employs TRBV6-5 and TRBJ2-3; D gene unclear. CDR1 is MNHEY, CDR2 SVGAGI, per germline. V gave up 6 bases and J gave up 0 bases, with 7 bases separating them. This CDR3 region has 13 residues. In DNA form, the CDR3 reads TGTGCCAGCAGCCCGCCGAGCACAGATACGCAGTATTTT. Its protein is CASSPPSTDTQYF.

The rearrangement uses TRBV7-2 and TRBJ1-1; D is ambiguous. CDR1 is SGHTA, CDR2 FQGNSA, per germline. The V end was cut by 0 bases, the J end by 5 bases, with 10 bases between. This CDR3 comprises 14 residues. CDR3 residues: CASSLAGRTTEAFF. For the CDR3, the DNA is TGTGCCAGCAGCTTAGCCGGGAGGACGACTGAAGCTTTCTTT.

The chain has TRBV2 and TRBJ2-1; the D is unclear. CDR1 is SNHLY, CDR2 FYNNEI, per germline. Between the trimmed V and J ends, which lost 6 bases and 5 bases, there was a span of 2 bases. CDR3 length: 10 residues. CDR3 DNA sequence: TGTGCCAGCAGGGACAATGAGCAGTTCTTC. This gives the protein CASRDNEQFF.

Remarks on this clone: At the DNA level, this CDR3 is encoded by other sequences in the same sample as well. The V call is TRBV10-3, the J call TRBJ1-4; possible D gene TRBD1, 6 bases. Germline CDR1 reads ENHRY; CDR2 reads SYGVKD. Trimming left V 3 bases short and J 3 bases short, with 8 bases between. CDR3 length equals 14 residues. CDR3 region: CAISDGGANEKLFF. In nucleotides, the CDR3 is TGTGCCATCAGTGACGGGGGCGCTAATGAAAAACTGTTTTTT.

Only a few counts were recorded for this clone. The rearrangement joins TRBV5-6 to TRBJ1-2; D remains ambiguous. The CDR3 has 15 residues. Trimming removed 0 bases from V and 4 bases from J, with 13 bases in between. CDR1 is SGHDT and CDR2 is YYEEEE in the germline V gene. The CDR3 DNA reads TGTGCCAGCAGCTTGGAACAATCATGGGGCTATGGCTACACCTTC. Protein: CASSLEQSWGYGYTF.

This clone was seen just once. The chain is built from TRBV6-1 and TRBJ1-5; a weak D match, TRBD1 (6 bases). This CDR3 has 13 residues. Between the trimmed V and J ends, which lost 7 bases and 0 bases, there was a span of 7 bases. Germline V lookup: CDR1 MNHNS, CDR2 SASEGT. CDR3 nucleotides: TGTGCCAGCAAGGACAGTAGCAATCAGCCCCAGCATTTT. Protein: CASKDSSNQPQHF.

The chain employs TRBV2 and TRBJ2-4, with 11 bases lining up with TRBD2. There are 17 residues in the CDR3. The germline V gene encodes CDR1 SNHLY and CDR2 FYNNEI. J lost 3 bases, V lost 7 bases, and 11 bases had no gene match. DNA of the CDR3: TGTGCCAGCACCCCAATGACTAGCGGGGTAGGCAAAAACATTCAGTACTTC. Amino acids: CASTPMTSGVGKNIQYF.

This chain connects TRBV10-2 to TRBJ2-1; 10 bases are shared with TRBD2. The CDR3 consists of 16 residues. V lost 8 bases to trimming and J lost 2 bases; unmatched junction nucleotides: 9. The germline V gene encodes CDR1 WSHSY and CDR2 SAAADI. CDR3 amino acids: CASRVTSGQPYNEQFF. In nucleotides, the CDR3 is TGCGCCAGCCGAGTGACTAGCGGGCAACCCTACAATGAGCAGTTCTTC.

V is TRBV5-1 and J is TRBJ2-3; D gene ambiguous. This CDR3 region has 15 residues. V was cut by 4 bases and J by 5 bases, with 17 bases left in between. Per the germline V gene, CDR1 is SGHRS and CDR2 is YFSETQ. In DNA form, the CDR3 reads TGCGCCAGCAGCGAGGTGCTGAGACAAGTAGATACGCAGTATTTT. Translation gives CASSEVLRQVDTQYF. The entire variable domain, with the rest obtained from reference TRBV5-1 and TRBJ2-3, is as follows: KAGVTQTPRYLIKTRGQQVTLSCSPISGHRSVSWYQQTPGQGLQFLFEYFSETQRNKGNFPGRFSGRQFSNSRSEMNVSTLELGDSALYLCASSEVLRQVDTQYFGPGTRLTVL.

The chain combines TRBV7-2 with TRBJ2-5; D is perhaps TRBD2 (5 bases). The CDR3 is 15 amino acids. Trimming pared 1 base from V and 3 bases from J, leaving 12 bases between. Germline CDR1 SGHTA, CDR2 FQGNSA. The CDR3 nucleotides are TGTGCCAGCAGCTTAGGTTTGCGGGTAGAAGAGACCCAGTACTTC. Protein sequence: CASSLGLRVEETQYF.

The V gene is TRBV7-9, the J gene TRBJ1-2; D perhaps matches TRBD1 (5 bases). Germline values: CDR1 SEHNR, CDR2 FQNEAQ (reference sequence). V was shortened by 3 bases and J by 5 bases, with 13 bases between the two germline ends. The CDR3 spans 14 residues. CDR3 coding DNA: TGTGCCAGCAGCTTCCCGGCGGGGCAATATGGCTACACCTTC. Its translation: CASSFPAGQYGYTF.

The V gene is TRBV21-1, the J gene TRBJ2-3; the DNA was not compared with TRBD2, the D call given in the table. TRBV21-1 has pseudogene status. The CDR3 is made up of 15 amino acids. In DNA form, the CDR3 reads TGTGCCATCCCGACCCCGGGATTGGTCCTCTTCGCGCAGTATTTT. This sequence encodes CAIPTPGLVLFAQYF.

The J gene is TRBJ2-7, the V gene TRBV15, with D hard to call. V was clipped by 2 bases and J by 7 bases, with 12 bases between them. Germline V gene lookup returns CDR1 LNHNV and CDR2 YYDKDF (reference sequence). The CDR3 extends over 13 amino acids. CDR3 residues: CATSRSGTQEQYF. The CDR3 DNA follows: TGTGCCACCAGCAGATCGGGCACACAGGAGCAGTACTTC.

CDR3 residues: CASGQRVTDTQYF. For the CDR3, the DNA is TGTGCCAGCGGACAGCGAGTCACAGATACGCAGTATTTT. The chain joins TRBV2 to TRBJ2-3, with D possibly being TRBD1 (6 bases). The CDR3 spans 13 residues. The germline V gene has CDR1 SNHLY and CDR2 FYNNEI. The V gene lost 8 bases and the J gene lost 2 bases, with 11 bases spanning the gap. Using reference TRBV2 and TRBJ2-3 for the parts outside the CDR3, the full variable domain is EPEVTQTPSHQVTQMGQEVILRCVPISNHLYFYWYRQILGQKVEFLVSFYNNEISEKSEIFDDQFSVERPDGSNFTLKIRSTKLEDSAMYFCASGQRVTDTQYFGPGTRLTVL.

The rearrangement joins TRBV6-5 to TRBJ1-1; the match to TRBD1 covers 12 bases. V shed 6 bases and J 10 bases; nucleotides not matched to a gene: 12. Germline V gene lookup returns CDR1 MNHEY and CDR2 SVGAGI. The CDR3 has 15 residues. CDR3 sequence: CASRKGGQGARGAFF. The CDR3 DNA is TGTGCCAGCAGAAAAGGGGGACAGGGGGCGCGAGGAGCTTTCTTT.

The chain employs TRBV19 and TRBJ1-5, with a weak D call TRBD1 (6 bases). Germline-derived CDR1 and CDR2 are LNHDA and SQIVND (reference sequence). The V and J ends lost 3 bases and 0 bases respectively, with 9 bases between them. The CDR3 totals 15 residues. CDR3 residues: CASSIPGHSNQPQHF. For the CDR3, the DNA is TGTGCCAGTAGTATTCCGGGACATAGCAATCAGCCCCAGCATTTT.

In its sample, this clone was seen once. CDR3 DNA: TGTGCCAGCAGATATATGGGGGCAGCCGAAAATGAAAAACTGTTTTTT. It yields the protein CASRYMGAAENEKLFF. This rearrangement joins TRBV5-6 to TRBJ1-4; TRBD1 might be the D (6 bases). Germline values: CDR1 SGHDT, CDR2 YYEEEE. Trimming removed 5 bases from V and 5 bases from J, with 19 bases in between. The CDR3 covers 16 residues.

The chain employs TRBV7-2 and TRBJ2-7, with 8 nucleotides matching TRBD2. Germline CDR1 reads SGHTA; CDR2 reads FQGNSA. Unmatched junction bases numbered 7, after V lost 6 bases and J lost 0 bases. CDR3 length: 15 residues. CDR3 residues: CASSFTGTSSYEQYF. CDR3 in DNA: TGTGCCAGCAGTTTTACCGGGACTAGCTCCTACGAGCAGTACTTC.